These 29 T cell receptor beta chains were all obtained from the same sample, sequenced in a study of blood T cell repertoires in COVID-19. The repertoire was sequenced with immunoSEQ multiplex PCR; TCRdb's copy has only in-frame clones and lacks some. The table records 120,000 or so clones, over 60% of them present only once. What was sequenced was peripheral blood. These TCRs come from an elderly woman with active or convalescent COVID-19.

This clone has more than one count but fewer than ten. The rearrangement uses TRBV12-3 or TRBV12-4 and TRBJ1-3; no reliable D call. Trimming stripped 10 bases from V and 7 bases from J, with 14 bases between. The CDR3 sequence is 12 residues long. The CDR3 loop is CANSRARNTIYF. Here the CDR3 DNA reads TGTGCCAACTCGAGAGCCCGTAACACCATATATTTT.

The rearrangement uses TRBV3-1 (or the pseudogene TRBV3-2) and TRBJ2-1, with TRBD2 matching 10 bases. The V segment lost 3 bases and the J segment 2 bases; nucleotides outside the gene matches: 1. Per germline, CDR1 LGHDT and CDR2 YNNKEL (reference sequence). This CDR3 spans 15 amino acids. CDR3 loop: CASSQSGRAYNEQFF. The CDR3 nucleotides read TGTGCCAGCAGCCAGAGCGGGAGGGCCTACAATGAGCAGTTCTTC.

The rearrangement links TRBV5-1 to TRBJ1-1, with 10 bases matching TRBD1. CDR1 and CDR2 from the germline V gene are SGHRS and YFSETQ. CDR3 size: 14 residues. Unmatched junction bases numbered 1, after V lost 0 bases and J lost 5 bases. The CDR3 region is CASSLAGQGTEAFF. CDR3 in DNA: TGCGCCAGCAGCTTGGCGGGACAGGGGACTGAAGCTTTCTTT.

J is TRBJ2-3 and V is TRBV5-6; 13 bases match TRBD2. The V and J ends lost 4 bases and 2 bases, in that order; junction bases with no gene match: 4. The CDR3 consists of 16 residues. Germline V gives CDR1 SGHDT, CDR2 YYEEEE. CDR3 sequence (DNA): TGTGCCAGCAGCGTAACTAGCGGGGGGGCCACAGATACGCAGTATTTT. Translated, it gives CASSVTSGGATDTQYF.

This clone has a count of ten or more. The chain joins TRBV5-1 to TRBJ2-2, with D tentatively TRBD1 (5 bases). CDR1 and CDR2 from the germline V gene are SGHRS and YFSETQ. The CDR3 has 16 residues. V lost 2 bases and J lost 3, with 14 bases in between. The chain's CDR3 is CASSFIAGSDTGELFF. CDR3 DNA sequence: TGCGCCAGCAGCTTTATAGCAGGGTCGGACACCGGGGAGCTGTTTTTT.

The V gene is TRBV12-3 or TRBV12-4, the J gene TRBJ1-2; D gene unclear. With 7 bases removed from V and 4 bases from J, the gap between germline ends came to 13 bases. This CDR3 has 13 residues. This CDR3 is CASTPRGLYGYTF. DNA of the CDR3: TGTGCCAGCACCCCCCGAGGGCTCTATGGCTACACCTTC.

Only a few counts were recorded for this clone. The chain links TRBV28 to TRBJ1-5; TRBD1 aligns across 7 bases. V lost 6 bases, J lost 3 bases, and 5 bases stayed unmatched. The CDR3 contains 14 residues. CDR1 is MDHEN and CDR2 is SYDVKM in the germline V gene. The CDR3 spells CASSSDRDNQPQHF. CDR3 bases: TGTGCCAGCAGCTCCGACAGGGACAATCAGCCCCAGCATTTT.

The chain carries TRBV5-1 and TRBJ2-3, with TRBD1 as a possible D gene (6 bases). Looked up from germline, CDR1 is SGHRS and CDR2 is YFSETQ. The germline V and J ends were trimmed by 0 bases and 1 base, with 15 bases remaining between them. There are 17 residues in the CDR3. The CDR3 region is CASSLVLGGGGTDTQYF. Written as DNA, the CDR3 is TGCGCCAGCAGCTTGGTGCTTGGGGGCGGCGGCACAGATACGCAGTATTTT.

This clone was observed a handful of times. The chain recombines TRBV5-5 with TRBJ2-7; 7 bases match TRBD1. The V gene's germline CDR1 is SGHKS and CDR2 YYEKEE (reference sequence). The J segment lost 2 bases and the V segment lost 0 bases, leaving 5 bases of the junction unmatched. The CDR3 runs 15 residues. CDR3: CASSLVGTETYEQYF. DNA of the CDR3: TGTGCCAGCAGCTTGGTCGGGACAGAGACCTACGAGCAGTACTTC.

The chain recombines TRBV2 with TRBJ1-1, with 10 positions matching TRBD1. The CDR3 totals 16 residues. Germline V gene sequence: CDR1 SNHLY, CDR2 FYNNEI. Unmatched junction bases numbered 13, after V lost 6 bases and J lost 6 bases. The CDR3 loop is CASSFDRGQVFPEAFF. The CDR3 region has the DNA TGTGCCAGCAGCTTCGACAGGGGGCAAGTTTTTCCTGAAGCTTTCTTT.

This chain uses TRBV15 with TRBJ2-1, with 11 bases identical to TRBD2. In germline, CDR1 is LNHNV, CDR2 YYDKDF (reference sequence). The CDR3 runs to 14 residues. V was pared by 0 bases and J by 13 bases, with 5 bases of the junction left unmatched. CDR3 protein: CATSRDPSGRRQFF. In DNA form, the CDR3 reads TGTGCCACCAGCAGAGATCCTAGCGGGAGGCGACAGTTCTTC.

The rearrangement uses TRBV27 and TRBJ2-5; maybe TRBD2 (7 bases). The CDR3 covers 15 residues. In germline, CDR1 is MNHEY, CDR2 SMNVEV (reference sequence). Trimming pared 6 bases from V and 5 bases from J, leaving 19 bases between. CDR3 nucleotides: TGTGCCAGCAGCAGGGGACTACTGCCCTGGGAGACCCAGTACTTC. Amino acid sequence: CASSRGLLPWETQYF.

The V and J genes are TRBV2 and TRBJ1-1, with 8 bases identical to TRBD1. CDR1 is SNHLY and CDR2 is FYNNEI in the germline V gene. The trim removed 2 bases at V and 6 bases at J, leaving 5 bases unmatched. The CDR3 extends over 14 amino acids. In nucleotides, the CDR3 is TGTGCCAGCAGTGAATACAGGGGGATGTCTGAAGCTTTCTTT. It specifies CASSEYRGMSEAFF.

This CDR3 is CASSLRPGSTEAFF. The CDR3 DNA reads as TGTGCCAGCAGTTTGAGGCCGGGGAGCACTGAAGCTTTCTTT. The chain combines TRBV27 with TRBJ1-1; no clear D. The germline gives CDR1 MNHEY, CDR2 SMNVEV (reference sequence). The V end lost 3 bases, the J end lost 4 bases, and 12 bases lay between the germline ends. This CDR3 spans 14 amino acids.

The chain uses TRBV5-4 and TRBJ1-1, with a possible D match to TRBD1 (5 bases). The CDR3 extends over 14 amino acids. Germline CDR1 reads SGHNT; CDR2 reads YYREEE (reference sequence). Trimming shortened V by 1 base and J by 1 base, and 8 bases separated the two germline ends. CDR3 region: CASSLWGRNTEAFF. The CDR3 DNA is TGTGCCAGCAGCTTGTGGGGCAGGAACACTGAAGCTTTCTTT.

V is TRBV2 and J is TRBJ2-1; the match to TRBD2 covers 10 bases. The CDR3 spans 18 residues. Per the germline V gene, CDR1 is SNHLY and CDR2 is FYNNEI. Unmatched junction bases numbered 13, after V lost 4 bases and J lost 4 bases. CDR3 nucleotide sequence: TGTGCCAGCAGTGGGACTAGCGGTACCTGGGCGGGATACAATGAGCAGTTCTTC. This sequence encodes CASSGTSGTWAGYNEQFF.

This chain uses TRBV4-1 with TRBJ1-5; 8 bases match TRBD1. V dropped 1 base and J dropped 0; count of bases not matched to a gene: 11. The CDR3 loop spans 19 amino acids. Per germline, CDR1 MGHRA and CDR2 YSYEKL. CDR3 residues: CASSQGRDRGVGSNQPQHF. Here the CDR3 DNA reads TGCGCCAGCAGCCAAGGACGTGACAGGGGAGTGGGTAGCAATCAGCCCCAGCATTTT.

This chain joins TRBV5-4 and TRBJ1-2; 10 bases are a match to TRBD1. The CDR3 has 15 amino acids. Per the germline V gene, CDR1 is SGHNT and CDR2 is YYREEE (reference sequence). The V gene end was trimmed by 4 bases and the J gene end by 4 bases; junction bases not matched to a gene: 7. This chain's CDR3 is CASSPMTGGLYGYTF. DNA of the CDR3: TGTGCCAGCAGCCCCATGACAGGGGGCCTCTATGGCTACACCTTC.

CDR3 residues: CAWSGTGSQPQHF. The CDR3 DNA reads TGTGCCTGGAGTGGGACAGGGTCACAGCCCCAGCATTTT. V and J are TRBV30 and TRBJ1-5; 8 nucleotides line up with TRBD1. J lost 7 bases, V lost 1 base, and 3 bases had no gene match. This CDR3 region has 13 residues. Germline V gene data show CDR1 as GTSNPN and CDR2 as SVGIG (reference sequence).

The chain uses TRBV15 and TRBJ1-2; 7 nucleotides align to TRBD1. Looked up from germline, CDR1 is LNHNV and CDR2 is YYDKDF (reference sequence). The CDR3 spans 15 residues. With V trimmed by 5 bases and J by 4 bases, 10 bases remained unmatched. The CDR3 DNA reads TGTGCCACCAGCCTGAGGGGGCCGTCCCCCTATGGCTACACCTTC. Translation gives CATSLRGPSPYGYTF.

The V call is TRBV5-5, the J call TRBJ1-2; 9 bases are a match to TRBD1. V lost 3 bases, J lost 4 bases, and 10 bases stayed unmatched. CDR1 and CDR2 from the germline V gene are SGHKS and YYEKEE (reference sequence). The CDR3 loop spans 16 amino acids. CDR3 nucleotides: TGTGCCAGCAGCTGGGGGACAGGGCAGCTTGGCTATGGCTACACCTTC. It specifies CASSWGTGQLGYGYTF.

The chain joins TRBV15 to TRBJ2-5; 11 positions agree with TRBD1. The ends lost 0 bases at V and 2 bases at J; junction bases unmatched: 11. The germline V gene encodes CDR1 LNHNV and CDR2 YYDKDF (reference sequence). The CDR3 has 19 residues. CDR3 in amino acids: CATSRDLPDRGRHQETQYF. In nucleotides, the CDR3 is TGTGCCACCAGCAGAGATCTCCCGGACAGGGGGCGGCATCAAGAGACCCAGTACTTC.

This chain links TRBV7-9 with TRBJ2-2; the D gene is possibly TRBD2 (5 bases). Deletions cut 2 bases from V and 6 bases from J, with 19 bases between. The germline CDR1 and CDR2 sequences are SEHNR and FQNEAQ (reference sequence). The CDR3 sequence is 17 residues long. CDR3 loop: CASSLPRRVEVAGELFF. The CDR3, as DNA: TGTGCCAGCAGCTTACCCCGACGGGTGGAGGTCGCCGGGGAGCTGTTTTTT.

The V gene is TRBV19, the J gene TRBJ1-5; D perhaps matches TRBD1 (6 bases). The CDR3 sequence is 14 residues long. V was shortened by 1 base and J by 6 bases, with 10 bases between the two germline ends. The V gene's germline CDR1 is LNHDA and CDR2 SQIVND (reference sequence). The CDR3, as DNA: TGTGCCAGTAGTATAGCTAGGGGGAGTCAGCCCCAGCATTTT. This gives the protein CASSIARGSQPQHF.

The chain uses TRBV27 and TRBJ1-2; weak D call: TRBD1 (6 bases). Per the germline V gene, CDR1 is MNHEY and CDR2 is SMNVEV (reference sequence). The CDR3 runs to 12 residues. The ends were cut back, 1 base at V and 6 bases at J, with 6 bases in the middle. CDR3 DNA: TGTGCCAGCAGTTTATGGGGGCATGGCTACACCTTC. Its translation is CASSLWGHGYTF.

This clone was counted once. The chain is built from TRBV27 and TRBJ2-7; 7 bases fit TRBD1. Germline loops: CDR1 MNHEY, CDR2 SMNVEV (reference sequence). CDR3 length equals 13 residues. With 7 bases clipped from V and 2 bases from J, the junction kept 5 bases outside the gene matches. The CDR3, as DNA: TGTGCCAGCAAACCGGGACAGACCTACGAGCAGTACTTC. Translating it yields CASKPGQTYEQYF.

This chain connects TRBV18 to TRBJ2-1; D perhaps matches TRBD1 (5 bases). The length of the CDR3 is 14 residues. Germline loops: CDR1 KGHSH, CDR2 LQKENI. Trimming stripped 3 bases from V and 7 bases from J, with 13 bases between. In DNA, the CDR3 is TGTGCCAGCTCACCGGGCAGGGTCGGGAATGAGCAGTTCTTC. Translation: CASSPGRVGNEQFF. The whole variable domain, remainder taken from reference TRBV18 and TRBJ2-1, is NAGVMQNPRHLVRRRGQEARLRCSPMKGHSHVYWYRQLPEEGLKFMVYLQKENIIDESGMPKERFSAEFPKEGPSILRIQQVVRGDSAAYFCASSPGRVGNEQFFGPGTRLTVL.

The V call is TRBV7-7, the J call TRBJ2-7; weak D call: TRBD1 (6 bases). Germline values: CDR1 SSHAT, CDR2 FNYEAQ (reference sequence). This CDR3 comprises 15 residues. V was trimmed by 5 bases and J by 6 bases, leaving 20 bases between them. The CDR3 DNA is TGTGCCAGCAGCCCCCTGGGAGCAGGGGCGGGCGAGCAGTACTTC. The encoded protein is CASSPLGAGAGEQYF.

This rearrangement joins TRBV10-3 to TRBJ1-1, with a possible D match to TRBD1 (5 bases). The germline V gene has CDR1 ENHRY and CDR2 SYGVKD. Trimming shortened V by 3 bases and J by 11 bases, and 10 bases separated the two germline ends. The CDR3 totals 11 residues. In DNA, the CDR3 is TGTGCCATCAGTGACAGGGCCGAGGCTTTCTTT. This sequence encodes CAISDRAEAFF.